This T cell receptor (beta chain) was obtained from a study of blood T cells in healthy people across ages. The sample holds a few counts of this clonotype. CDR1 and CDR2 from the germline V gene are SGHTA and FQGNSA. The CDR3 contains 15 residues. V lost 6 bases and J 1 base, leaving 16 bases between the germline ends. A sample-barcoded 5' primer and a J-beta primer mix were used in a second PCR of roughly 7 to 12 cycles. MiXCR, applied by TCRdb to the 5' RACE reads, yields one record per CDR3 protein. The repertoire holds about 1.7 million distinct CDR3 sequences, with approximately 28% as singletons.

The chain uses TRBV7-2 and TRBJ2-7; TRBD1 might be the D (6 bases). The specimen sequenced was blood. This TCR came from a woman aged 25 to 39 in good health. This CDR3 reads CASSSYRDTSYEQYF. Here the CDR3 DNA reads TGTGCCAGCAGTTCATACCGGGACACATCCTACGAGCAGTACTTC. The entire variable domain, with the rest obtained from reference TRBV7-2 and TRBJ2-7, is as follows: GAGVSQSPSNKVTEKGKDVELRCDPISGHTALYWYRQSLGQGLEFLIYFQGNSAPDKSGLPSDRFSAERTGGSVSTLTIQRTQQEDSAVYLCASSSYRDTSYEQYFGPGTRLTVT.